Each of the 8 T cell receptor beta chains below was sequenced from the same sample in a study of identical twins (dated by TCRdb to between 2015 and 2016). Libraries were prepared through 5' RACE. TCRdb shows the sequencer as Illumina HiSeq 2000. Starting from the raw public reads, TCRdb applied fastp trimming at Q25, assembled clones with MiXCR and retained in-frame beta chains. Rows with a matching CDR3 protein are joined into one entry that keeps the most common DNA and genes. The sample data list hundreds of thousands of distinct CDR3 sequences, and 6% to 6.5% of these were observed just once. Clones ranked in the top ten supply 1.5% to 2% of the sample. Sample: naive T cells sorted from blood. According to the study, the label for this sample's cell subset or site signals: cells isolated with a human naive T-cell isolation kit. The source of these receptors is a man younger than 35 in good health.

This clonotype was seen repeatedly, ten times or more. CDR3 bases: TGCGCCAGCAGCTTGGTGGAGGGCCCGAACACTGAAGCTTTCTTT. Translating it yields CASSLVEGPNTEAFF. The rearrangement joins TRBV5-1 to TRBJ1-1, with no clear D. Germline V gives CDR1 SGHRS, CDR2 YFSETQ. V dropped 0 bases and J dropped 1 base, with 10 bases sitting between them. This CDR3 region has 15 residues.

This clonotype was picked up many times. The J gene is TRBJ2-3, the V gene TRBV5-1; 7 bases fit TRBD1. Unmatched junction bases numbered 10, after V lost 7 bases and J lost 8 bases. Germline CDR1 and CDR2: SGHRS and YFSETQ. CDR3 length equals 13 residues. CDR3 coding DNA: TGCGCCAGCCGGACAGGTTCGGGTAGTACGCAGTATTTT. Its protein product is CASRTGSGSTQYF.

This clonotype has more than one count but fewer than ten. The V call is TRBV5-1, the J call TRBJ2-7, with D tentatively TRBD2 (5 bases). In germline, CDR1 is SGHRS, CDR2 YFSETQ. The CDR3 consists of 15 residues. V was pared by 2 bases and J by 0 bases, with 12 bases between. CDR3 residues: CASSLYVGSSYEQYF. The CDR3, as DNA: TGCGCCAGCAGCTTATATGTGGGGAGCTCCTACGAGCAGTACTTC.

The chain employs TRBV6-1 and TRBJ2-3; D perhaps matches TRBD1 (6 bases). The ends were cut back, 5 bases at V and 4 bases at J, with 16 bases in the middle. Germline V gene sequence: CDR1 MNHNS, CDR2 SASEGT. The CDR3 sequence is 15 residues long. CDR3 DNA sequence: TGTGCCAGCAGTCTCAGGGGTGTCGCCCCAGATACGCAGTATTTT. This encodes CASSLRGVAPDTQYF.

This clonotype was detected many times. The V call is TRBV12-3 or TRBV12-4, the J call TRBJ2-1, with TRBD2 matching 8 bases. V lost 5 bases, J lost 5 bases, and 11 bases stayed unmatched. There are 16 residues in the CDR3. The CDR3 nucleotides read TGTGCCAGCAGTATCTTAGCAGGACTAGCTCACAATGAGCAGTTCTTC. Encoded protein: CASSILAGLAHNEQFF.

This clonotype appeared many times. J is TRBJ1-3 and V is TRBV12-3 or TRBV12-4; 9 nucleotides align to TRBD1. The CDR3 consists of 14 residues. Trimming cost V 6 bases and J 3 bases; bases outside gene matches: 3. CDR3 bases: TGTGCCAGCAGGCAGACAGGGGGTGGAAACACCATATATTTT. Translating gives CASRQTGGGNTIYF.

This clonotype came up many times. The V and J genes are TRBV10-3 and TRBJ1-3; tentatively, D is TRBD1 (6 bases). CDR1 is ENHRY, CDR2 SYGVKD, per germline. V lost 4 bases and J lost 4, with 11 bases in between. This CDR3 region has 14 residues. CDR3 sequence reads: CAISAGEPGNTIYF. The CDR3 nucleotides read TGTGCCATCAGTGCAGGGGAGCCGGGAAACACCATATATTTT.

This clonotype has a count of ten or more. The chain carries TRBV4-2 and TRBJ1-2; 9 bases agree with TRBD1. J gave up 5 bases and V 5 bases, and 6 bases lay outside the gene matches. Per the germline V gene, CDR1 is LGHNA and CDR2 is YNFKEQ. The CDR3 loop spans 14 amino acids. Written as DNA, the CDR3 is TGTGCCAGCAGCTGGGGACAGGGCCCTTATGGCTACACCTTC. Translating it yields CASSWGQGPYGYTF.